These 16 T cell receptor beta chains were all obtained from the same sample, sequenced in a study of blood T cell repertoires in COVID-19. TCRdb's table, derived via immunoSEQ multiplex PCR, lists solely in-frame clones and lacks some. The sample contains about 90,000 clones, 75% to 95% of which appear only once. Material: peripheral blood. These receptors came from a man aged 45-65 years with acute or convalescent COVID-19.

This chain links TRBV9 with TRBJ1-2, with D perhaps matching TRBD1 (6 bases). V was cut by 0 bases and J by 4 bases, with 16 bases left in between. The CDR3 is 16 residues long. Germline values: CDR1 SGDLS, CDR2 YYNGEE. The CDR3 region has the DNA TGTGCCAGCAGCGTAGCTATAACAGGGCCAGCCTATGGCTACACCTTC. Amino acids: CASSVAITGPAYGYTF.

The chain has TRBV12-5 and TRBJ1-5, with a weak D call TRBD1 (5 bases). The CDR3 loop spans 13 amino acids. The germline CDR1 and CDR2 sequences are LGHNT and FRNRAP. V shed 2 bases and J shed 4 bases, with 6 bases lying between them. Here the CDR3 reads CASGLRGNQPQHF. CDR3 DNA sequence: TGTGCTAGTGGTTTGAGGGGAAATCAGCCCCAGCATTTT. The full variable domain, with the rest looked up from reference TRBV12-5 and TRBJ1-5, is DARVTQTPRHKVTEMGQEVTMRCQPILGHNTVFWYRQTMMQGLELLAYFRNRAPLDDSGMPKDRFSAEMPDATLATLKIQPSEPRDSAVYFCASGLRGNQPQHFGDGTRLSIL.

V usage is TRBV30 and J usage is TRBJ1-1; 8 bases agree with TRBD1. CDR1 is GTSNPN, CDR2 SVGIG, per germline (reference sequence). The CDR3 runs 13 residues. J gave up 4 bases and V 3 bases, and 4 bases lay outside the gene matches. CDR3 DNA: TGTGCCTGGAGCAGGACAGGGAGCACTGAAGCTTTCTTT. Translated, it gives CAWSRTGSTEAFF.

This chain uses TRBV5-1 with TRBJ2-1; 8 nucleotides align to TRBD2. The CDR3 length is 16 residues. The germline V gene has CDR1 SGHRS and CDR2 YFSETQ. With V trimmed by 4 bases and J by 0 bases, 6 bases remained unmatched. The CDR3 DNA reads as TGCGCCAGCAGCCTCTCGGGACTAGGCTCCTACAATGAGCAGTTCTTC. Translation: CASSLSGLGSYNEQFF.

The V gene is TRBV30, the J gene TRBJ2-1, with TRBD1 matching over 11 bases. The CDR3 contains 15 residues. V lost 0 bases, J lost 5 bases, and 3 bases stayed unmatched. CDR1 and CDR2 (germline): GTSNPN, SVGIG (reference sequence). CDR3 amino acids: CAWSVPGQGDNEQFF. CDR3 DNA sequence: TGTGCCTGGAGTGTTCCGGGACAGGGGGACAATGAGCAGTTCTTC.

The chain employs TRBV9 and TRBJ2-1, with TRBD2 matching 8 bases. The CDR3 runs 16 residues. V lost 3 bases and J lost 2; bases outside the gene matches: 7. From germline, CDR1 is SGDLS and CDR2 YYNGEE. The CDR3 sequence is CASSDPSGSAYNEQFF. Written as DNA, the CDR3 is TGTGCCAGCAGCGACCCGAGCGGGAGCGCCTACAATGAGCAGTTCTTC. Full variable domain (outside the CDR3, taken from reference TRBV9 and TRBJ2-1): DSGVTQTPKHLITATGQRVTLRCSPRSGDLSVYWYQQSLDQGLQFLIQYYNGEERAKGNILERFSAQQFPDLHSELNLSSLELGDSALYFCASSDPSGSAYNEQFFGPGTRLTVL.

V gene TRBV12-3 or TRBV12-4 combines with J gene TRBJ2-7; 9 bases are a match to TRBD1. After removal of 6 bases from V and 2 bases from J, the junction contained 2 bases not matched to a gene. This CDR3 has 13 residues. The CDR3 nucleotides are TGTGCCAGCAGGGGGACAGGGCCCTACGAGCAGTACTTC. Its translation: CASRGTGPYEQYF.

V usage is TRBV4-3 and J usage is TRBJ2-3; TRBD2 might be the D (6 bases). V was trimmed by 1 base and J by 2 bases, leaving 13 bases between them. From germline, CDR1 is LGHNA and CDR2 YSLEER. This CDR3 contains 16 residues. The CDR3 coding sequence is TGCGCCAGCAGCCAAGGGGGTAGCGGAAACACAGATACGCAGTATTTT. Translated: CASSQGGSGNTDTQYF.

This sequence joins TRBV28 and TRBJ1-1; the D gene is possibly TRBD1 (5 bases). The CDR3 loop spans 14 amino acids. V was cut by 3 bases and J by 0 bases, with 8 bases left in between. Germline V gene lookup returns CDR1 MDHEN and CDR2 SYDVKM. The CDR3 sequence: CASSFYRLNTEAFF. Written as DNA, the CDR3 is TGTGCCAGCAGTTTTTACAGGTTGAACACTGAAGCTTTCTTT.

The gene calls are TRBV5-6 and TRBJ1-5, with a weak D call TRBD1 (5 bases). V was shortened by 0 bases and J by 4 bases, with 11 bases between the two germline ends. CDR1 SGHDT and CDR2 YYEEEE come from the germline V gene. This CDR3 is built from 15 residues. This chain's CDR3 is CASSLEGQGNQPQHF. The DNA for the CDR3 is TGTGCCAGCAGCTTGGAGGGGCAGGGAAATCAGCCCCAGCATTTT.

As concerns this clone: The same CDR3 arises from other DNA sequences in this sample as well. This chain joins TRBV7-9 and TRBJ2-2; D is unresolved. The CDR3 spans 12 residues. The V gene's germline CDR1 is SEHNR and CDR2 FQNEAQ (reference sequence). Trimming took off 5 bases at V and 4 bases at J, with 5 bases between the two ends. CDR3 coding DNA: TGTGCCAGCAGCCCGGGCACCGGGGAGCTGTTTTTT. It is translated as CASSPGTGELFF.

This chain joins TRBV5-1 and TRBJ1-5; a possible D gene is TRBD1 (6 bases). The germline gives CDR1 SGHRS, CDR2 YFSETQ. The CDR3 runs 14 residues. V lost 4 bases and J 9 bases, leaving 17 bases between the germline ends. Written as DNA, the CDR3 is TGCGCCAGCAGCCCCGGACAGTCCCCTTCGCCCCAGCATTTT. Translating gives CASSPGQSPSPQHF.

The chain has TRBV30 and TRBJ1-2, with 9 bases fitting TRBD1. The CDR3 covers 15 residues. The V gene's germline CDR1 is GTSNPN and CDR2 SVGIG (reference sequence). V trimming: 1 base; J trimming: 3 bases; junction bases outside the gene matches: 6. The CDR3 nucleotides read TGTGCCTGGAGTGCGGGGACAGGGTACGACTATGGCTACACCTTC. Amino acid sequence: CAWSAGTGYDYGYTF.

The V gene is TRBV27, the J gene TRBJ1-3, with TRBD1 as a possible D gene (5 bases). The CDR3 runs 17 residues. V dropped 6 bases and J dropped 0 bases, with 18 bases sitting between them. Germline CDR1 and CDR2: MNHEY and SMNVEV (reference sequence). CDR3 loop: CASSQSRGKSSGNTIYF. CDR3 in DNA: TGTGCCAGCAGCCAGAGTAGGGGAAAGAGCTCTGGAAACACCATATATTTT.

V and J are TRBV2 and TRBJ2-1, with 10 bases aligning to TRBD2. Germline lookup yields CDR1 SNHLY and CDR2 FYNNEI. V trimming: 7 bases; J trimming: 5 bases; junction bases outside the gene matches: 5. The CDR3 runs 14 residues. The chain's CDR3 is CASTGTSAHNEQFF. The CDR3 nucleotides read TGTGCCAGCACCGGGACTAGCGCACACAATGAGCAGTTCTTC.

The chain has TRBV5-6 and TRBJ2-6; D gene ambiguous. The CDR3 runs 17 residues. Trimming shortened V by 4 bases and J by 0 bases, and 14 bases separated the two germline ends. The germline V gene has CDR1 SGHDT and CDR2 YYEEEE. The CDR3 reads CASSVRPLNSGANVLTF. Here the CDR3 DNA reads TGTGCCAGCAGCGTGCGGCCCTTAAACTCTGGGGCCAACGTCCTGACTTTC. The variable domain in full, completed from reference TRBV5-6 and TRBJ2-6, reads DAGVTQSPTHLIKTRGQQVTLRCSPKSGHDTVSWYQQALGQGPQFIFQYYEEEERQRGNFPDRFSGHQFPNYSSELNVNALLLGDSALYLCASSVRPLNSGANVLTFGAGSRLTVL.